The 2 T cell receptor beta chains below come from one sample, sequenced in a study of blood T cell repertoires in COVID-19. The assay was immunoSEQ multiplex PCR, and TCRdb's table has in-frame clones only and misses some. The table has over 200,000 clones, approximately 91% seen once. The sample consisted of peripheral blood. The receptors shown here come from a woman aged 25 to 39 with acute or convalescent COVID-19.

The chain recombines TRBV30 with TRBJ2-5; TRBD1 aligns across 11 bases. CDR1 is GTSNPN and CDR2 is SVGIG in the germline V gene (reference sequence). The V gene end was trimmed by 3 bases and the J gene end by 5 bases; junction bases not matched to a gene: 8. The CDR3 loop spans 15 amino acids. CDR3 coding DNA: TGTGCCTGGAGACCCACGGACAGGGGGCTGGAGACCCAGTACTTC. This gives the protein CAWRPTDRGLETQYF.

This clone showed up just a few times. This chain uses TRBV7-9 with TRBJ2-7, with 10 bases fitting TRBD2. Germline values: CDR1 SEHNR, CDR2 FQNEAQ (reference sequence). This CDR3 spans 15 amino acids. The junction had 9 bases not matched to a gene; V was cut back by 5 bases and J by 5 bases. The CDR3 spells CASSQPGTSVNEQYF. Here the CDR3 DNA reads TGTGCCAGCAGCCAGCCCGGGACTAGCGTAAACGAGCAGTACTTC.